This record concerns one TCR beta chain sequence. Antigen: not known. Profiled with immunoSEQ multiplex PCR; TCRdb holds only in-frame clones, not every one. There are under 50,000 clones in the sample; 90% to 95% occur only once, and about 8% lies in the top ten. Germline CDR1 and CDR2: SGHVS and FQNEAQ. This CDR3 comprises 16 residues. The V gene lost 2 bases and the J gene lost 1 base, with 13 bases spanning the gap. The data belong to a study of cytomegalovirus exposure and HLA in healthy donors. Study-wide context: The same platform as the roughly 700 first-cohort repertoires was used for the 90 to 150 validation repertoires, a later analysis reported.

General study results and limits: Most TCR sequences were rare, but some public TCRs occurred in many donors.

Sequenced material: PBMCs. The chain joins TRBV7-8 to TRBJ2-3; D unresolved. This receptor was obtained from a woman under 30 in good health and CMV-seropositive. For the CDR3, the DNA is TGTGCCAGCAGCTTAAACTCGGGTAGAGGCACAGATACGCAGTATTTT. Translation: CASSLNSGRGTDTQYF.